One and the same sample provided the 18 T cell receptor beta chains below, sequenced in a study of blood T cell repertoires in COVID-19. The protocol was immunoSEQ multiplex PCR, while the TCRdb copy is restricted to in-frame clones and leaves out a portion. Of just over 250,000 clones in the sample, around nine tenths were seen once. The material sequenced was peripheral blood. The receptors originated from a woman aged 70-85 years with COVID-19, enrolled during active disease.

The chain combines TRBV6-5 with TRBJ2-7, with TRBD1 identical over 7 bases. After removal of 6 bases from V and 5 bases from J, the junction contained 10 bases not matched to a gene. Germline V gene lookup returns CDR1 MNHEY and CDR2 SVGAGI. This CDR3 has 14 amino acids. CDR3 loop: CASRGRDRTHEQYF. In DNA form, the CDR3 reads TGTGCCAGCAGAGGCCGGGACAGAACCCACGAGCAGTACTTC.

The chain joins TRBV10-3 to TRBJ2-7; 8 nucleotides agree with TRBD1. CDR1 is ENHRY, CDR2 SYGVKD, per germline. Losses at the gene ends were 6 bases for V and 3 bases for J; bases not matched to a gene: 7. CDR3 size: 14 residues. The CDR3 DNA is TGTGCCATCAGGGGAGAGACAGGGGACTACGAGCAGTACTTC. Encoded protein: CAIRGETGDYEQYF.

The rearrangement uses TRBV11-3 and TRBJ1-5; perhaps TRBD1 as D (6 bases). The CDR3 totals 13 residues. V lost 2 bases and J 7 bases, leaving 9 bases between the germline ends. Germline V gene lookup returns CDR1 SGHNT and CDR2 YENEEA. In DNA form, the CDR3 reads TGTGCCAGCAGCTTATACAGGGACCAGCCCCAGCATTTT. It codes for CASSLYRDQPQHF.

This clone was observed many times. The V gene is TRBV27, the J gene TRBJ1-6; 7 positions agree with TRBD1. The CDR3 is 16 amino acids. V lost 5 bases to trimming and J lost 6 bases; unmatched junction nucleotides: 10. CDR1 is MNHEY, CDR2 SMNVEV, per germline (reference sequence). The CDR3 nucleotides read TGTGCCAGCAGTGAGCTCGGCAGGGGGTTTAATTCACCCCTCCACTTT. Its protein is CASSELGRGFNSPLHF.

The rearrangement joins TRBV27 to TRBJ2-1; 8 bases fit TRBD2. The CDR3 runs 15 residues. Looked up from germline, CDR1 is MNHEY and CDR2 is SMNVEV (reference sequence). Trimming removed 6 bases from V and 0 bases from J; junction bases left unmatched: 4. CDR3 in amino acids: CASRLAGSSYNEQFF. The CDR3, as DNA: TGTGCCAGCAGATTAGCGGGGAGCTCCTACAATGAGCAGTTCTTC.

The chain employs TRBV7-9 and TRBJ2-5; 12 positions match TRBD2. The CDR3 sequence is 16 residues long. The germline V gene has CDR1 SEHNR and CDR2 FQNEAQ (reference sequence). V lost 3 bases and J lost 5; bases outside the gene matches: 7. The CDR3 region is CASSFLAGGPGETQYF. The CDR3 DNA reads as TGTGCCAGCAGCTTTCTAGCGGGAGGGCCTGGGGAGACCCAGTACTTC.

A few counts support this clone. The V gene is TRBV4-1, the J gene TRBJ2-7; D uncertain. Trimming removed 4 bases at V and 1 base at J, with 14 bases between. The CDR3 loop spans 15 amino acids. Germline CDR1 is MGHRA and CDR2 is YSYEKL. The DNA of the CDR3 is TGCGCCAGCAGCCGATCTGGTTCGGTATCCTACGAGCAGTACTTC. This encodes CASSRSGSVSYEQYF.

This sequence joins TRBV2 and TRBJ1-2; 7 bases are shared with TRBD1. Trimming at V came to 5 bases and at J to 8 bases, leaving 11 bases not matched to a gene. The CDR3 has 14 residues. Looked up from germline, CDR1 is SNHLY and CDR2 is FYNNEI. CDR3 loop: CASSIQGSIWGYTF. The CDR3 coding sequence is TGTGCCAGCAGTATACAGGGGAGTATTTGGGGCTACACCTTC.

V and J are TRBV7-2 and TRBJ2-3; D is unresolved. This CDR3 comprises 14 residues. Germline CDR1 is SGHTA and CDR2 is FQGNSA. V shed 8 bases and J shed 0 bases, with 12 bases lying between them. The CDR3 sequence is CASVRQTSTDTQYF. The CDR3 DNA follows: TGTGCCAGCGTGAGGCAGACTAGCACAGATACGCAGTATTTT.

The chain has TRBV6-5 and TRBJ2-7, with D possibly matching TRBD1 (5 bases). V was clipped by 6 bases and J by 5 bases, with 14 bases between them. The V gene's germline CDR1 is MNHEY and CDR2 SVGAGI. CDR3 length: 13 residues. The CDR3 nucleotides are TGTGCCAGCAGCCCCTTAGCAGGGAACGAGCAGTACTTC. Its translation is CASSPLAGNEQYF.

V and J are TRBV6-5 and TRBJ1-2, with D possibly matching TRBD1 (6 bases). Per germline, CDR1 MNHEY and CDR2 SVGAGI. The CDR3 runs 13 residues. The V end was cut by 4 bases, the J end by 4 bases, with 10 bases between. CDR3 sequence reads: CASSSTGFYGYTF. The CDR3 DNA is TGTGCCAGCAGTTCTACAGGGTTCTATGGCTACACCTTC.

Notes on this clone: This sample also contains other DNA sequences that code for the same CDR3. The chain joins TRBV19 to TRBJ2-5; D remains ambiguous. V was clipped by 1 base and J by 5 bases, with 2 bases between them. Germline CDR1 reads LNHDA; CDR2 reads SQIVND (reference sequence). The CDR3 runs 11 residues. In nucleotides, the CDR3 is TGTGCCAGTAGTATAGCTGAGACCCAGTACTTC. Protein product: CASSIAETQYF.

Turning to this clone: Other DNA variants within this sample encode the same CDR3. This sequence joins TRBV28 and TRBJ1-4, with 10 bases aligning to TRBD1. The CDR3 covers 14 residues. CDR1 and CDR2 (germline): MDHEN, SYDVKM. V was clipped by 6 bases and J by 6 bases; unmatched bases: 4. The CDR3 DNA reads TGTGCCAGCAGCAGGACAGGGGGAGATGAAAAACTGTTTTTT. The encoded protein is CASSRTGGDEKLFF. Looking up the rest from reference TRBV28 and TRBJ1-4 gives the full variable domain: DVKVTQSSRYLVKRTGEKVFLECVQDMDHENMFWYRQDPGLGLRLIYFSYDVKMKEKGDIPEGYSVSREKKERFSLILESASTNQTSMYLCASSRTGGDEKLFFGSGTQLSVL.

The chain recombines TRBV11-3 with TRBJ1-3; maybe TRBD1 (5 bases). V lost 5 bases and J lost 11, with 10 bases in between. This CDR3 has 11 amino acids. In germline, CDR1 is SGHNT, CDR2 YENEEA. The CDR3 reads CASSQMGPIYF. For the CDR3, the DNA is TGTGCCAGCAGCCAGATGGGGCCCATATATTTT.

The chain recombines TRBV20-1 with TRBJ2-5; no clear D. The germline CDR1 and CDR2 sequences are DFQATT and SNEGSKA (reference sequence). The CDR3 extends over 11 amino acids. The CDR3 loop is CGTEYQETQYF. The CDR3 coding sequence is TGCGGTACAGAGTACCAAGAGACCCAGTACTTC.

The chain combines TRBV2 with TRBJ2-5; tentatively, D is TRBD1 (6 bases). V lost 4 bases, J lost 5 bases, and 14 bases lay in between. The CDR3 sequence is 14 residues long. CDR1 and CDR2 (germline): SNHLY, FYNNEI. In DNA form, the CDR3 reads TGTGCCAGCAGTGCCAGGGGTGGTCTGGAGACCCAGTACTTC. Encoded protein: CASSARGGLETQYF.

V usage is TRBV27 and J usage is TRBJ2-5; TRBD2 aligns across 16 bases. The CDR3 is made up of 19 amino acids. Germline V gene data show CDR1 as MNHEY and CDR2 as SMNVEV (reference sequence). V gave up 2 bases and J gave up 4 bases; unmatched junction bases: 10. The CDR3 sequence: CASSLGRGTSGRAGETQYF. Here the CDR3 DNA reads TGTGCCAGCAGTTTAGGTCGCGGGACTAGCGGGAGGGCCGGAGAGACCCAGTACTTC.

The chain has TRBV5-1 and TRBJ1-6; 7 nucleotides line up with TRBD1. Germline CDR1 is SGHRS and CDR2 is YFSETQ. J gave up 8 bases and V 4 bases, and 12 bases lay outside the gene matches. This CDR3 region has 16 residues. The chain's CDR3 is CASSKGTDPLDSPLHF. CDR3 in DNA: TGCGCCAGCAGCAAAGGGACAGACCCATTGGATTCACCCCTCCACTTT.